Described below is a single TCR beta chain sequence and its context. Antigen unknown. This specimen comes from a study of cytomegalovirus exposure and HLA in healthy donors. The data were produced by immunoSEQ multiplex PCR, yet TCRdb's version contains in-frame clones alone and is incomplete. Of approximately 300,000 clones in the sample, 70% to 90% were seen once. Germline V gene lookup returns CDR1 SGHTA and CDR2 FQGTGA. Trimming left V 3 bases short and J 2 bases short, with 14 bases between. CDR3 size: 15 residues. Overall study findings and caveats: The CMV antigen specificity of three CMV-associated chains was confirmed through in vitro analysis.

This chain joins TRBV7-3 and TRBJ2-7; D unclear. Sequencing was done on a sample of PBMCs. The sequence derives from a woman under 30 in good health and CMV-seronegative. The CDR3 sequence is CASSLTPGSTYEQYF. CDR3 bases: TGTGCCAGCAGCTTGACTCCCGGGTCAACCTACGAGCAGTACTTC.